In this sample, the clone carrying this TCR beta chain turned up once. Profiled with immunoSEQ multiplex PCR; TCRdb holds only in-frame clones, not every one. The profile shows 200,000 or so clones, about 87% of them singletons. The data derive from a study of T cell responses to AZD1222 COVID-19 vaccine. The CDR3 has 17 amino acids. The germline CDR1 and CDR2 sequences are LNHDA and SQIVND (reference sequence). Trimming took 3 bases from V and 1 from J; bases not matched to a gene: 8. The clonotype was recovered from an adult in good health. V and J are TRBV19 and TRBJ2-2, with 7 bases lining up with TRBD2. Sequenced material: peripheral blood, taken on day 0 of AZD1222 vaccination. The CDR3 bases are TGTGCCAGTAGTATTGGGCGCGGGAGTGGGAACACCGGGGAGCTGTTTTTT. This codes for CASSIGRGSGNTGELFF.